This is a list of T cell receptor beta chains from one sample in a study of identical twins. TCRdb used MiXCR to reprocess the 5' RACE reads, holding one entry per CDR3 protein. The repertoire holds roughly 770,000 distinct CDR3 sequences, with 18% as singletons. The sample also formed part of further work on T cells expressing NK-cell markers.

The source material was PBMCs. The receptors here all came from a woman aged 18-35 years in good health. The CDR3 runs from the conserved cysteine through the conserved F or W. Each record gives: V gene, J gene, D gene, clone size, CDR3 length, CDR3 DNA, CDR3 protein. The D gene is left open where the match is weak. Clone size appears in some rows only: once, few, many, or a class for an expanded clone.

TRBV10-3	TRBJ2-1	-	few	12	TGTGCCATCAGACGTAGTGACAATGAGCAGTTCTTC	CAIRRSDNEQFF
TRBV6-5	TRBJ2-1	-	few	17	TGTGCCAGCAGTTCCCTACGACTAGGGGAACTCTACAATGAGCAGTTCTTC	CASSSLRLGELYNEQFF
TRBV2	TRBJ1-6	-	-	12	TGTGCCAGCGCGACAGGTAGTTCACCCCTCCACTTT	CASATGSSPLHF
TRBV7-6	TRBJ1-4	TRBD1	-	15	TGTGCCAGCAGCAATCGAGGGGGCGAAAGTGAAAAACTGTTTTTT	CASSNRGGESEKLFF
TRBV11-3	TRBJ2-1	TRBD2	once	17	TGTGCCAGCAGCTTAGATCACCCTAGCGGGGTTTTCAATGAGCAGTTCTTC	CASSLDHPSGVFNEQFF
TRBV20-1	TRBJ2-5	TRBD1	few	15	TGCAGTGCCAGGGGGCCAGTCCAGACCCAAGAGACCCAGTACTTC	CSARGPVQTQETQYF
TRBV7-2	TRBJ2-7	TRBD1	-	14	TGTGCCAGCAGCCAACGGACAGGGTACGTTCAGCAGTACTTC	CASSQRTGYVQQYF
TRBV9	TRBJ2-2	-	-	15	TGTGCCAGCAGCGTAGGATATGGGAACACCGGGGAGCTGTTTTTT	CASSVGYGNTGELFF
TRBV9	TRBJ2-7	-	-	15	TGTGCCAGCAGCGTAGTGGGGGGGCCTGGGGACGAGCAGTACTTC	CASSVVGGPGDEQYF
TRBV5-5	TRBJ2-2	-	-	16	TGTGCCAGCAGCCCTCGACAGGTTTCTGACCTCGGGGAGCTGTTTTTT	CASSPRQVSDLGELFF
TRBV6-5	TRBJ2-7	-	-	13	TGTGCCAGCAGTTACTCATTCCGACACGAGCAGTACTTC	CASSYSFRHEQYF
TRBV5-1	TRBJ2-5	-	-	16	TGCGCCAGCAGCTTGGATCCACTCGGGGCACAAGAGACCCAGTACTTC	CASSLDPLGAQETQYF
TRBV6-5	TRBJ2-1	TRBD2	few	14	TGTGCCAGCAGTTACGGGGAGGGTAACGGTGGGCAGTTCTTC	CASSYGEGNGGQFF
TRBV6-1	TRBJ2-1	TRBD2	few	15	TGTGCCAGCAGTCAGGGACTAGCGGGAAACGATGAGCAGTTCTTC	CASSQGLAGNDEQFF
TRBV30	TRBJ2-1	-	-	17	TGTGCCTGGGATCGGGGCCCGTTCAGGAGAGAGGCGGATGAGCAGTTCTTC	CAWDRGPFRREADEQFF